The rows below give T cell receptor beta chains drawn from one sample of a study of blood T cell repertoires in COVID-19. Method: immunoSEQ multiplex PCR; TCRdb's copy keeps in-frame clones and lacks some. The sample consists of over 120,000 clones, 84% of them appearing once. The sequenced material came from peripheral blood. These TCRs come from a human donor in a cohort sampled during active COVID-19. Each CDR3 is given with its conserved first and last residue. Each record gives: D gene, V gene, J gene, clone size, CDR3 DNA, CDR3 protein. D genes are given only for firm matches. For some rows the clone size is stated as once, few or many, or as a class when expanded; others skip it.

>TRBD2|TRBV7-2|TRBJ2-1|-
TGTGCCAGCAGCCGGACTAGCGGGGGGGACAATGAGCAGTTCTTC
CASSRTSGGDNEQFF
>-|TRBV5-1|TRBJ1-1|-
TGCGCCAGCAGAAGGAGTATGAACACTGAAGCTTTCTTT
CASRRSMNTEAFF
>TRBD2|TRBV5-1|TRBJ2-5|few
TGCGCCAGCAGCCAAGAGCGGGGGGGAGAGGAGACCCAGTACTTC
CASSQERGGEETQYF
>-|TRBV28|TRBJ1-6|-
TGTGCCAGCTATTTGGGGGGAGAATCACCCCTCCACTTT
CASYLGGESPLHF
>-|TRBV4-1|TRBJ1-4|-
TGCGCCAGCAGCCACCCCGGGGGGCAGGGTGGTGAAAAACTGTTTTTT
CASSHPGGQGGEKLFF
>-|TRBV4-2|TRBJ2-1|-
TGTGCCAGCAGCCAAATAGGGGACAATGAGCAGTTCTTC
CASSQIGDNEQFF
>-|TRBV24-1|TRBJ1-2|few
TGTGCCACCAGTGACCCCGCGGTAGGGGATCGTTCCTATGGCTACACCTTC
CATSDPAVGDRSYGYTF
>TRBD1|TRBV2|TRBJ1-5|-
TGTGCCAGCAGGGCGCAGGGGGATAGCAATCAGCCCCAGCATTTT
CASRAQGDSNQPQHF
>-|TRBV23-1|TRBJ1-4|few
TGCGCCAGCAGTCAATCGGGGGGGACAATATGCGAAAAACTGTTTTTT
CASSQSGGTICEKLFF
>-|TRBV28|TRBJ1-2|-
TGTGCCAGCAGTTTGGGGGCAGGGGGCTACACCTTC
CASSLGAGGYTF
>TRBD2|TRBV11-2|TRBJ2-1|-
TGTGCCAGCAGCTGGACTAGAAGGGCCGAGCAGTTCTTC
CASSWTRRAEQFF
>-|TRBV9|TRBJ2-3|-
TGTGCCAGCAGCCCCGAGATCTATACGCAGTATTTT
CASSPEIYTQYF
>TRBD1|TRBV9|TRBJ2-2|-
TGTGCCAGCACCCAAACAGGGGGCGTTGAGAGCGGGGAGCTGTTTTTT
CASTQTGGVESGELFF
>-|TRBV18|TRBJ1-3|-
TGTGCCAGCTCACCTACGATCCAGTCTGGAAACACCATATATTTT
CASSPTIQSGNTIYF
>-|TRBV12-3/TRBV12-4|TRBJ1-2|-
TGTGCCAGCAGTTTCGGGGAATTCTATGGCTACACCTTC
CASSFGEFYGYTF
>-|TRBV4-1|TRBJ2-2|-
TGCGCCAGCAGCCAAGTTCCCGGGGACACCGGGGAGCTGTTTTTT
CASSQVPGDTGELFF
>-|TRBV14|TRBJ1-1|once
TGTGCCAGCAGCGTCGGTTCAGAAGCTTTCTTT
CASSVGSEAFF
>TRBD1|TRBV28|TRBJ2-1|-
TGTGCCAGCAGTAGTGGACAGGGAGTGATCAATGAGCAGTTCTTC
CASSSGQGVINEQFF
>-|TRBV7-3|TRBJ2-6|-
TGTGCCAGCAGCTTTCAGGGAACCTCTGGGGCCAACGTCCTGACTTTC
CASSFQGTSGANVLTF
>-|TRBV5-4|TRBJ1-1|-
TGTGCCAGCAGCTTGGATGGGGGGGGGAACACTGAAGCTTTCTTT
CASSLDGGGNTEAFF
>TRBD1|TRBV6-1|TRBJ2-3|-
TGTGCCAGCAGTGAAATGGGACAGTTCACAGATACGCAGTATTTT
CASSEMGQFTDTQYF
>-|TRBV2|TRBJ2-5|few
TGTGCCAGCACTGCATGGCTGCACCAAGAGACCCAGTACTTC
CASTAWLHQETQYF
>TRBD1|TRBV28|TRBJ2-7|few
TGTGCCAGCAGTTTATGGACAGGGACCCTAGGGGAGCAGTACTTC
CASSLWTGTLGEQYF
>-|TRBV9|TRBJ1-2|-
TGTGCCAGCAGCAGCCCACTTGGGCAGGGTGGTTATGGCTACACCTTC
CASSSPLGQGGYGYTF
>-|TRBV19|TRBJ2-7|-
TGTGCCAGTAGTATAGGGACATACGCCTACGAGCAGTACTTC
CASSIGTYAYEQYF
>TRBD2|TRBV7-2|TRBJ2-3|-
TGTGCCAGCAGGCTGCCCCCGAGCGGGGAAAGCACAGATACGCAGTATTTT
CASRLPPSGESTDTQYF
>TRBD1|TRBV5-4|TRBJ1-2|-
TGTGCCAGCAGCTTGGAGGGGGCGCCCCCTTTCTATGGCTACACCTTC
CASSLEGAPPFYGYTF
>-|TRBV19|TRBJ1-2|-
TGTGCCAGTAGTGGGGGCTATCTCTATAATGGCTACACCTTC
CASSGGYLYNGYTF
>-|TRBV5-1|TRBJ2-2|-
TGCGCCAGCAGCTTGGACGACAGATGGCGGGGAGAGGTCGGGGAGCTGTTTTTT
CASSLDDRWRGEVGELFF
>TRBD1|TRBV19|TRBJ2-7|-
TGTGCCAGTAGTATAGGAGGACAGGGAAGGGAGCAGTACTTC
CASSIGGQGREQYF
>TRBD1|TRBV6-5|TRBJ1-1|-
TGTGCCAGCAAGGGACAGGGGGCCTCTGAAGCTTTCTTT
CASKGQGASEAFF
>TRBD2|TRBV2|TRBJ2-5|-
TGTGCCAGCAAGCTAGCGGGGTGGGAGACCCAGTACTTC
CASKLAGWETQYF
>TRBD2|TRBV5-4|TRBJ2-4|-
TGTGCCAGCAGCAGCGGACTGCCGGGAGGAGCCAAAAACATTCAGTACTTC
CASSSGLPGGAKNIQYF
>TRBD1|TRBV6-5|TRBJ1-2|-
TGTGCCAGCACCCTAAGGACAGGGGCCTATGGCTACACCTTC
CASTLRTGAYGYTF
>TRBD2|TRBV7-2|TRBJ2-7|-
TGTGCCAGCAGCTTAGAGGTTAGCGGGGGGGCGTTCTCCTACGAGCAGTACTTC
CASSLEVSGGAFSYEQYF
>-|TRBV4-2|TRBJ1-1|-
TGTGCCAGCAGCCCAGCATTGGGTGAGACATTTTCTACTGAAGCTTTCTTT
CASSPALGETFSTEAFF
>TRBD1|TRBV5-1|TRBJ2-5|-
TGCGCCAGCAGCTCAACAGGGGCGGAGACCCAGTACTTC
CASSSTGAETQYF
>TRBD1|TRBV2|TRBJ1-5|few
TGTGCCAGCGGACAGGGTTTAAATCAGCCCCAGCATTTT
CASGQGLNQPQHF
>-|TRBV15|TRBJ1-5|-
TGTGCCACCAGCAGAGATCAGGACACAGGGAGCAATCAGCCCCAGCATTTT
CATSRDQDTGSNQPQHF
>TRBD1|TRBV28|TRBJ1-5|once
TGTGCCAGCAGTCCCTCGTCGATTGACAGGGGCAGTCAGCCCCAGCATTTT
CASSPSSIDRGSQPQHF
>-|TRBV30|TRBJ2-1|-
TGTGCCTGGAGATCGACTAGCTTGGTGGGGGGCGATGAGCAGTTCTTC
CAWRSTSLVGGDEQFF
>-|TRBV9|TRBJ2-3|-
TGTGCCAGCAGCGTAGCGGCGGGGGCAAGCACAGATACGCAGTATTTT
CASSVAAGASTDTQYF
>TRBD1|TRBV27|TRBJ1-1|-
TGTGCCAGCAGCTACCGGGACAGGAGGAACACTGAAGCTTTCTTT
CASSYRDRRNTEAFF
>TRBD1|TRBV6-5|TRBJ1-3|once
TGTGCCAGCACTCCGACAGGGAGAAACACCATATATTTT
CASTPTGRNTIYF
>-|TRBV6-5|TRBJ1-1|-
TGTGCCAGCTTTCGTCCGAACACTGAAGCTTTCTTT
CASFRPNTEAFF
>-|TRBV11-1|TRBJ2-5|-
TGTGCCAGCAGCCAGGATACAGGGTCAGGCGGGGAGACCCAGTACTTC
CASSQDTGSGGETQYF
>TRBD2|TRBV6-6|TRBJ2-5|few
TGTGCCAGTATAAGCGGGATACAAGAGACCCAGTACTTC
CASISGIQETQYF